The 6 T cell receptor beta chains presented below share a single source sample, sequenced in a study of blood T cell repertoires in COVID-19. The repertoire was sequenced with immunoSEQ multiplex PCR; TCRdb's copy has only in-frame clones and lacks some. The sample yields some 46,000 clones, around 83% seen once. The sample taken for sequencing was peripheral blood. These receptors were taken from a man aged 55-75 years with acute or convalescent COVID-19.

The chain recombines TRBV5-1 with TRBJ1-4; TRBD1 is a possible D gene (5 bases). Trimming took 3 bases from V and 4 from J, leaving 10 bases between them. From germline, CDR1 is SGHRS and CDR2 YFSETQ. The CDR3 length is 14 residues. The CDR3 protein is CASSSGGSNEKLFF. In DNA form, the CDR3 reads TGCGCCAGCAGCTCCGGGGGTAGTAATGAAAAACTGTTTTTT.

This chain uses TRBV30 with TRBJ2-7, with D uncertain. CDR3 length equals 13 residues. Looked up from germline, CDR1 is GTSNPN and CDR2 is SVGIG (reference sequence). Trimming took off 3 bases at V and 7 bases at J, with 16 bases between the two ends. CDR3 in DNA: TGTGCCTGGAGCCTAGAACGAGTACGGGAGCAGTACTTC. Its translation: CAWSLERVREQYF.

The chain employs TRBV6-5 and TRBJ1-6, with 7 bases lining up with TRBD1. The germline V gene has CDR1 MNHEY and CDR2 SVGAGI. The V segment lost 6 bases and the J segment 5 bases; nucleotides outside the gene matches: 1. This CDR3 has 13 amino acids. The CDR3 DNA reads TGTGCCAGCAGACAGGGGAATAATTCACCCCTCCACTTT. It is translated as CASRQGNNSPLHF.

The chain has TRBV12-3 or TRBV12-4 and TRBJ2-7; TRBD1 might be the D (6 bases). CDR3 length: 13 residues. V was trimmed by 6 bases and J by 4 bases, leaving 13 bases between them. The CDR3 sequence is CASSRQVTYEQYF. The CDR3 coding sequence is TGTGCCAGCAGCCGACAGGTAACATACGAGCAGTACTTC.

This chain uses TRBV5-1 with TRBJ2-2, with D perhaps matching TRBD2 (5 bases). The germline gives CDR1 SGHRS, CDR2 YFSETQ. The V end was cut by 0 bases, the J end by 5 bases, with 11 bases between. This CDR3 region has 15 residues. DNA for the CDR3: TGCGCCAGCAGCTTGGTTAGGGCGGGTACCGGGGAGCTGTTTTTT. This sequence encodes CASSLVRAGTGELFF.

The chain has TRBV6-1 and TRBJ2-3; tentatively, D is TRBD1 (6 bases). V shed 1 base and J shed 2 bases, with 13 bases lying between them. The CDR3 runs 16 residues. From germline, CDR1 is MNHNS and CDR2 SASEGT. The DNA for the CDR3 is TGTGCCAGCAGTGAAGTGGGGACATCATACACAGATACGCAGTATTTT. Translation: CASSEVGTSYTDTQYF.